This TCR beta chain stems from a study of shared clonotypes between healthy human individuals. TCRdb's copy holds only in-frame clones and misses some; the assay was immunoSEQ multiplex PCR. The table lists about 530,000 clones, 90% to 97% of them singletons. Germline-derived CDR1 and CDR2 are LNHDA and SQIVND (reference sequence). The V gene lost 6 bases and the J gene lost 6 bases, with 13 bases spanning the gap. The CDR3 is made up of 13 amino acids. Specimen: naive CD4+ T cells sorted from blood. Subset indicated: CD45RA+ positively selected. The receptor comes from a woman aged 25-40 years in good health. The chain carries TRBV19 and TRBJ2-3; D might be TRBD2 (5 bases). CDR3 loop: CASSKRTGDTQYF. CDR3 DNA sequence: TGTGCCAGTAGCAAACGTACGGGGGATACGCAGTATTTT. The entire variable domain, with the rest obtained from reference TRBV19 and TRBJ2-3, is as follows: DGGITQSPKYLFRKEGQNVTLSCEQNLNHDAMYWYRQDPGQGLRLIYYSQIVNDFQKGDIAEGYSVSREKKESFPLTVTSAQKNPTAFYLCASSKRTGDTQYFGPGTRLTVL.